The 5 T cell receptor beta chains presented below share a single source sample, sequenced in a study of blood T cell repertoires in COVID-19. Assay: immunoSEQ multiplex PCR; the TCRdb copy retains only in-frame clones and omits some. The profile shows over 40,000 clones, 70% to 85% of them singletons. The material sequenced was peripheral blood. The source of these receptors is a human donor in a cohort sampled during active COVID-19.

The chain couples TRBV7-2 to TRBJ2-6, with TRBD2 matching over 8 bases. Germline CDR1 reads SGHTA; CDR2 reads FQGNSA. This CDR3 contains 15 residues. V trimming: 5 bases; J trimming: 0 bases; junction bases outside the gene matches: 0. The CDR3 nucleotides are TGTGCCAGCAGCCGGGGGGGCTCTGGGGCCAACGTCCTGACTTTC. Residues: CASSRGGSGANVLTF.

This clone was seen a single time. The chain carries TRBV7-2 and TRBJ2-7; perhaps TRBD2 as D (5 bases). Per the germline V gene, CDR1 is SGHTA and CDR2 is FQGNSA. The germline V and J ends were trimmed by 3 bases and 4 bases, with 7 bases remaining between them. The CDR3 is 12 amino acids. The CDR3 nucleotides are TGTGCCAGCAGCTTGACGGGGTACGAGCAGTACTTC. Translated, it gives CASSLTGYEQYF.

V and J are TRBV2 and TRBJ2-2, with 9 bases aligning to TRBD1. V was clipped by 6 bases and J by 5 bases; unmatched bases: 4. Germline CDR1 is SNHLY and CDR2 is FYNNEI. The CDR3 extends over 14 amino acids. As DNA, the CDR3 is TGTGCCAGCAGCCGGGACAGGGTGACCGGGGAGCTGTTTTTT. This encodes CASSRDRVTGELFF.

This clone showed up just a few times. The rearrangement uses TRBV6-5 and TRBJ1-3; TRBD1 matches at 7 bases. CDR1 and CDR2 from the germline V gene are MNHEY and SVGAGI. V gave up 7 bases and J gave up 0 bases; unmatched junction bases: 3. CDR3 length: 14 residues. The CDR3 protein is CASTRDSSGNTIYF. The DNA for the CDR3 is TGTGCCAGCACCCGGGACAGCTCTGGAAACACCATATATTTT.

The V gene is TRBV27, the J gene TRBJ2-2, with 8 bases lining up with TRBD2. V was pared by 5 bases and J by 12 bases, with 8 bases of the junction left unmatched. Germline V CDR1 and CDR2: MNHEY, SMNVEV (reference sequence). This CDR3 has 13 residues. In DNA, the CDR3 is TGTGCCAGCAGTCCACATCAGCGGGAGAAGCTGTTTTTT. Translating it yields CASSPHQREKLFF.